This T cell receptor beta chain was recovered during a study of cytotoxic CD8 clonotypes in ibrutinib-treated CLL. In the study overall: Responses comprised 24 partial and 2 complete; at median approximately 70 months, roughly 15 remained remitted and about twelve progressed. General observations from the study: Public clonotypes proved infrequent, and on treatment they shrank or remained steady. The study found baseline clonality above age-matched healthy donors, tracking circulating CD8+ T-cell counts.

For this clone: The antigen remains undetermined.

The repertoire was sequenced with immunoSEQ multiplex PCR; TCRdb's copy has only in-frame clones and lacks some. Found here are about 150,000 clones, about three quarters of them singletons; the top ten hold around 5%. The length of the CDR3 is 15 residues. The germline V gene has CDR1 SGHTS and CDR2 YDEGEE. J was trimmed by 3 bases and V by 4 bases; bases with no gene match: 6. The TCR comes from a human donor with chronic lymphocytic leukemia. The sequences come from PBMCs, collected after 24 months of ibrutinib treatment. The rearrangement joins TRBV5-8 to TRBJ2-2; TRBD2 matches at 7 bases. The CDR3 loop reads CASSLGLVDTGELFF. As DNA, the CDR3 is TGTGCCAGCAGCCTCGGACTAGTGGACACCGGGGAGCTGTTTTTT. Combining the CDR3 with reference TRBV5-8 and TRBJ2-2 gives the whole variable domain EAGVTQSPTHLIKTRGQQATLRCSPISGHTSVYWYQQALGLGLQFLLWYDEGEERNRGNFPPRFSGRQFPNYSSELNVNALELEDSALYLCASSLGLVDTGELFFGEGSRLTVL.